This is a list of T cell receptor beta chains from one sample in a study of blood T cell repertoires in COVID-19. TCRdb keeps only in-frame clones here, not all; method: immunoSEQ multiplex PCR. This sample yields 100,000 to 150,000 clones, of which approximately 91% are seen a single time; approximately 1.2% belongs to the top ten. Sequencing was performed on peripheral blood. The receptors stem from a woman over 75 with acute or convalescent COVID-19. The CDR3 runs from the conserved cysteine through the conserved F or W. A D gene is named only where the DNA matches it firmly. Only some rows state a clone size, as once, few, many or a class for expanded clones.

>-|TRBV3-1/TRBV3-2|TRBJ2-1|-
TGTGCCAGCAGCCAAGTTCCGGGAGTCGGAGTGAATGAGCAGTTCTTC
CASSQVPGVGVNEQFF
>TRBD2|TRBV7-9|TRBJ2-1|once
TGTGCCAGCAGCTTGACTAGCGGGGGGTACAATGAGCAGTTCTTC
CASSLTSGGYNEQFF
>TRBD2|TRBV7-6|TRBJ2-5|-
TGTGCCAGCAGCTCTGGGACTAGCGGGGGGTTGGAGACCCAGTACTTC
CASSSGTSGGLETQYF
>-|TRBV9|TRBJ2-2|once
TGTGCCAGCAGCGTACTGGGGAGTCTGATGGGCGGGGAGCTGTTTTTT
CASSVLGSLMGGELFF
>-|TRBV19|TRBJ1-1|once
TGTGCCAGTAGTTCAGGGTTGGCTGAAGCTTTCTTT
CASSSGLAEAFF
>-|TRBV6-1|TRBJ1-1|-
TGTGCCAGCAGTGGTGGACTCACCCGCGCTGAAGCTTTCTTT
CASSGGLTRAEAFF
>-|TRBV9|TRBJ2-3|-
TGTGCCAGCAGCCGAAGCGGTGGAGCTAGCACAGATACGCAGTATTTT
CASSRSGGASTDTQYF
>-|TRBV10-3|TRBJ2-5|-
TGTGCCATCAGTGAGCGGGACACCGAACGGGTGGAGACCCAGTACTTC
CAISERDTERVETQYF
>-|TRBV2|TRBJ1-2|once
TGTGCCAGCAGGGGACGGGAGGGGGGCACCTATGGCTACACCTTC
CASRGREGGTYGYTF
>TRBD1|TRBV9|TRBJ1-4|-
TGTGCCAGCAGCTTCCAGACAGGGGGTAATGAAAAACTGTTTTTT
CASSFQTGGNEKLFF
>TRBD1|TRBV7-9|TRBJ2-7|-
TGTGCCAGCAGCTTAGGGACAGGCCACTACGAGCAGTACTTC
CASSLGTGHYEQYF
>-|TRBV19|TRBJ1-4|-
TGTGCCAGTAGTATATTGGAGGGAGGTAATGAAAAACTGTTTTTT
CASSILEGGNEKLFF
>TRBD2|TRBV5-1|TRBJ2-3|-
TGCGCCAGCAGCTCGCGGGGGGCCGACACAGATACGCAGTATTTT
CASSSRGADTDTQYF
>TRBD1|TRBV2|TRBJ1-2|-
TGTGCCAGCACCGGACAGGGCCCACACTATGGCTACACCTTC
CASTGQGPHYGYTF
>-|TRBV5-1|TRBJ2-5|-
TGCGCCAGCAGCCAAGGGGGGGCCGTTTTGGAGACCCAGTACTTC
CASSQGGAVLETQYF
>TRBD2|TRBV11-2|TRBJ2-1|-
TGTGCCAGCAGCTTCCTAGCGGGGAATATAAATGAGCAGTTCTTC
CASSFLAGNINEQFF
>TRBD1|TRBV5-1|TRBJ2-3|-
TGCGCCAGCAGCTTGGGTTCCAGGGGGCTAGGTACAGATACGCAGTATTTT
CASSLGSRGLGTDTQYF
>TRBD2|TRBV6-2/TRBV6-3|TRBJ2-6|-
TGTGCCAGCAGTTACTCTCTCGGGACTACCTTCTCTGGGGCCAACGTCCTGACTTTC
CASSYSLGTTFSGANVLTF
>-|TRBV3-1/TRBV3-2|TRBJ2-7|-
TGTGCCAGCAGCCACAACCTCGACAGTCATAGGACGTACTTC
CASSHNLDSHRTYF
>-|TRBV7-2|TRBJ1-1|-
TGTGCCAGCAGCCTCACAGGGCCTCCGAACACTGAAGCTTTCTTT
CASSLTGPPNTEAFF
>TRBD2|TRBV7-9|TRBJ2-7|-
TGTGCCAGCAGCTTAGGGAGTGGGCTAGCGGGACACTACGAGCAGTACTTC
CASSLGSGLAGHYEQYF
>TRBD1|TRBV2|TRBJ1-4|-
TGTGCCAGCGGAGGGACAGTCTATGAAAAACTGTTTTTT
CASGGTVYEKLFF
>-|TRBV10-3|TRBJ1-1|-
TGTGCCATCAGTGAGTCTCGGGGCACTGAAGCTTTCTTT
CAISESRGTEAFF
>TRBD1|TRBV6-5|TRBJ2-7|-
TGTGCCAGCAGTTACTCTGGGACAGGCTCCTACGAGCAGTACTTC
CASSYSGTGSYEQYF
>-|TRBV6-5|TRBJ1-1|-
TGTGCCAGCAGTTACTCGACGCGGAATGAAGCTTTCTTT
CASSYSTRNEAFF
>TRBD1|TRBV28|TRBJ1-1|-
TGTGCCAGCACCCCCGGACCGGGACAGAAAGCTTTCTTT
CASTPGPGQKAFF
>-|TRBV29-1|TRBJ1-2|-
TGCAGCGTGACAGCAGCCTCTAACTATGGCTACACCTTC
CSVTAASNYGYTF
>-|TRBV6-1|TRBJ2-4|once
TGTGCCAGCAGTGAAAGAGGTGTAAACATTCAGTACTTC
CASSERGVNIQYF
>-|TRBV6-2/TRBV6-3|TRBJ1-5|-
TGTGCCAGCAGTCCGCAACCCTATAGCAATCAGCCCCAGCATTTT
CASSPQPYSNQPQHF
>-|TRBV7-9|TRBJ2-2|-
TGTGCCAGCAGCTTTTTCGGGATTTTAAACACCGGGGAGCTGTTTTTT
CASSFFGILNTGELFF
>TRBD2|TRBV5-4|TRBJ2-5|-
TGTGCCAGCAGCGTGGGGTCGGGGGGAGTCCAAGAGACCCAGTACTTC
CASSVGSGGVQETQYF
>TRBD2|TRBV5-1|TRBJ2-1|-
TGCGCCAGCAGCCCCCTACTAGCGGGAGGTAATGAGCAGTTCTTC
CASSPLLAGGNEQFF
>-|TRBV5-1|TRBJ2-3|-
TGCGCCAGCAGCCCCCTACCCACAGATACGCAGTATTTT
CASSPLPTDTQYF
>-|TRBV10-1|TRBJ2-7|-
TGCGCCACCTCGGGAGACGTTAGCTCCTACGAGCAGTACTTC
CATSGDVSSYEQYF
>-|TRBV20-1|TRBJ2-2|few
TGCAGTGCTAGTGCTCCTGAGTACACCGGGGAGCTGTTTTTT
CSASAPEYTGELFF
>-|TRBV24-1|TRBJ1-1|few
TGTGCCACCTCTAAGGGGCATGGCACTGAAGCTTTCTTT
CATSKGHGTEAFF
>-|TRBV7-9|TRBJ2-3|-
TGTGCCAGCAGCTTAGGGGGTAGGCCCAGGGGGGTTCAAGATACGCAGTATTTT
CASSLGGRPRGVQDTQYF
>TRBD1|TRBV15|TRBJ1-2|-
TGTGCCACCAGCAGAGTCTCGGGGACAGCTAACTATGGCTACACCTTC
CATSRVSGTANYGYTF
>-|TRBV5-1|TRBJ2-3|few
TGCGCCAGCAGCCTTAGCACAGATACGCAGTATTTT
CASSLSTDTQYF
>-|TRBV5-1|TRBJ2-3|-
TGCGCCAGCAGCTTGGAAGGTCGGCGGGGACTCACAGATACGCAGTATTTT
CASSLEGRRGLTDTQYF
>TRBD1|TRBV4-3|TRBJ1-1|-
TGCGCCAGCAGCCAAGATGGGACAGGGGTCCCGTCGGCTTTCTTT
CASSQDGTGVPSAFF
>-|TRBV2|TRBJ2-2|-
TGTGCCAGCATTGAGGACTCATCCGGGGAGCTGTTTTTT
CASIEDSSGELFF
>TRBD1|TRBV7-8|TRBJ1-3|-
TGTGCCAGCAGCGTCGGGACAGCGGCTGGAAACACCATATATTTT
CASSVGTAAGNTIYF
>TRBD2|TRBV7-3|TRBJ2-1|-
TGTGCCAGCAGCCTCACTAGCGGGAGAATGGCTGAGCAGTTCTTC
CASSLTSGRMAEQFF